The rows below give T cell receptor beta chains drawn from one sample of a study of T cell repertoires in cytomegalovirus infection. Using its own MiXCR run on the reads, TCRdb lists one record per CDR3 protein. In the table there are about 490,000 distinct CDR3 sequences, 16% of which are singletons. Sequencing was done on a sample of CD8+ T cells from PBMCs. Receptors were obtained from a human donor in good health (CMV status not recorded). Some clones in this sample may be carry-over from other donors' samples. The CDR3 runs from the conserved cysteine through the conserved F or W. A D gene is named only where the DNA matches it firmly. Clone size is stated in some rows and not others, as once, few, many or a class when expanded.

V: TRBV7-9
size: many
length: 15
J: TRBJ2-7
D: .
DNA: TGTGCCAGCAGCTCCCCGACAGGTAGCTCCTACGAGCAGTACTTC
CDR3: CASSSPTGSSYEQYF

V: TRBV7-8
size: many
length: 15
J: TRBJ1-4
D: .
DNA: TGTGCCAGCAGCCGGCTGGGGGGGACGAATGAAAAACTGTTTTTT
CDR3: CASSRLGGTNEKLFF

V: TRBV28
size: .
length: 14
J: TRBJ2-1
D: .
DNA: TGTGTCAGCACCCGAAACGTGAAGTACAATGAGCAGTTCTTC
CDR3: CVSTRNVKYNEQFF

V: TRBV7-6
size: many
length: 16
J: TRBJ2-4
D: TRBD2
DNA: TGTGCCAGCAGCTTAGAACTCGCGGGGGGCAAAAACATTCAGTACTTC
CDR3: CASSLELAGGKNIQYF

V: TRBV6-6
size: .
length: 14
J: TRBJ2-7
D: TRBD2
DNA: TGTGCCAGCAGTTGGACTAGCGGGAGCCACGAGCAGTACTTC
CDR3: CASSWTSGSHEQYF

V: TRBV20-1
size: few
length: 13
J: TRBJ2-7
D: .
DNA: TGCAGTGCTCGAGGACGGGTAAACTACGAGCAGTACTTC
CDR3: CSARGRVNYEQYF

V: TRBV7-9
size: many
length: 17
J: TRBJ2-1
D: TRBD2
DNA: TGTGCCAGCAGCTTAGGTAGCGGGAGAGTGTCCTACAATGAGCAGTTCTTC
CDR3: CASSLGSGRVSYNEQFF

V: TRBV9
size: few
length: 14
J: TRBJ2-5
D: .
DNA: TGTGCCAGCAGCGTAGATGGCAATTCAGAGACCCAGTACTTC
CDR3: CASSVDGNSETQYF

V: TRBV12-3/TRBV12-4
size: many
length: 14
J: TRBJ1-1
D: TRBD1
DNA: TGTGCCAGCAGTTCGGGACAGCTCGTGGCTGAAGCTTTCTTT
CDR3: CASSSGQLVAEAFF

V: TRBV7-6
size: many
length: 16
J: TRBJ1-4
D: .
DNA: TGTGCCAGCAGCTTCTATTACAGTGCAACTAATGAAAAACTGTTTTTT
CDR3: CASSFYYSATNEKLFF

V: TRBV7-8
size: few
length: 15
J: TRBJ2-7
D: TRBD2
DNA: TGTGCCAGCAGCTTAGAACGGCGGGGGGACTACGAGCAGTACTTC
CDR3: CASSLERRGDYEQYF

V: TRBV25-1
size: few
length: 11
J: TRBJ2-7
D: TRBD2
DNA: TGTGCCAGCAGTGATAGCGGGACCGCGTACTTC
CDR3: CASSDSGTAYF

V: TRBV15
size: .
length: 15
J: TRBJ2-7
D: .
DNA: TGTGCCACCAGCAGAGACGGAGGGGGAACAGGAATTTTCCACTTC
CDR3: CATSRDGGGTGIFHF

V: TRBV28
size: many
length: 17
J: TRBJ1-5
D: TRBD1
DNA: TGTGCCAGCAGGTCGGGGATTTGGACAGGGGTTGATCAGCCCCAGCATTTT
CDR3: CASRSGIWTGVDQPQHF

V: TRBV3-1
size: .
length: 13
J: TRBJ1-1
D: .
DNA: TGTGCCAGCAGCCAAGATCTGGGTACTGAAGCTTTCTTT
CDR3: CASSQDLGTEAFF

V: TRBV9
size: many
length: 16
J: TRBJ2-1
D: TRBD2
DNA: TGTGCCAGCAGCCTCCTAGCGGGAAAACCCTACAATGAGCAGTTCTTC
CDR3: CASSLLAGKPYNEQFF

V: TRBV19
size: few
length: 16
J: TRBJ1-1
D: TRBD1
DNA: TGTGCCAGTAGTATCGACAGGGAGAGGGAAGAGACTGAAGCTTTCTTT
CDR3: CASSIDREREETEAFF

V: TRBV7-9
size: many
length: 19
J: TRBJ2-1
D: .
DNA: TGTGCCAGCAGCTTAGCGCAGTGGCGGAAGGGAAGGACAGCAAATGAGCAGTTCTTC
CDR3: CASSLAQWRKGRTANEQFF

V: TRBV2
size: few
length: 14
J: TRBJ2-1
D: .
DNA: TGTGCCAGCACAAAGCGCGATCGGAACAATGAGCAGTTCTTC
CDR3: CASTKRDRNNEQFF

V: TRBV19
size: .
length: 13
J: TRBJ2-7
D: .
DNA: TGTGCCAGTAGTGTCACAGCTTCCTACGAGCAGTACTTC
CDR3: CASSVTASYEQYF

V: TRBV10-3
size: few
length: 15
J: TRBJ2-6
D: .
DNA: TGTGCCATCAGTGAAGGTGACTCTGGGGCCAACGTCCTGACTTTC
CDR3: CAISEGDSGANVLTF

V: TRBV9
size: few
length: 17
J: TRBJ1-2
D: TRBD1
DNA: TGTGCCAGCAGCGTAGACACCGGGACAGGGGATCGCTATGGCTACACCTTC
CDR3: CASSVDTGTGDRYGYTF

V: TRBV11-2
size: many
length: 18
J: TRBJ1-1
D: .
DNA: TGTGCCAGCAGCTTAGTAGGGAGAGGGGGAATCTTGAACACTGAAGCTTTCTTT
CDR3: CASSLVGRGGILNTEAFF

V: TRBV7-9
size: .
length: 15
J: TRBJ2-5
D: .
DNA: TGTGCCAGCAGCTACGTGGGTCCGCAGATAGAGACCCAGTACTTC
CDR3: CASSYVGPQIETQYF

V: TRBV29-1
size: many
length: 14
J: TRBJ2-3
D: .
DNA: TGCAGCGTTGAAGGAGGCGAGGACTCAGATACGCAGTATTTT
CDR3: CSVEGGEDSDTQYF

V: TRBV6-5
size: few
length: 13
J: TRBJ1-2
D: .
DNA: TGTGCCAGCAGCCCAGGGCGTATCCTTGGCTACACCTTC
CDR3: CASSPGRILGYTF

V: TRBV7-3
size: many
length: 17
J: TRBJ2-1
D: TRBD2
DNA: TGTGCCAGCAGCTTACGGTCGGGAGGCCTTGCCTACAATGAGCAGTTCTTC
CDR3: CASSLRSGGLAYNEQFF

V: TRBV28
size: many
length: 18
J: TRBJ1-5
D: .
DNA: TGTGCCAGCAGTAGTCAAAGGGCCAGAGACAGCAATGATCAGCCCCAGCATTTT
CDR3: CASSSQRARDSNDQPQHF

V: TRBV7-9
size: many
length: 15
J: TRBJ2-4
D: .
DNA: TGTGCCAGCAGCTTAGACGGGAGAGCCAAAAACATTCAGTACTTC
CDR3: CASSLDGRAKNIQYF

V: TRBV11-2
size: many
length: 15
J: TRBJ2-3
D: .
DNA: TGTGCCAGCAGCTTAGATTTCTCTGACACAGATACGCAGTATTTT
CDR3: CASSLDFSDTDTQYF

V: TRBV5-1
size: .
length: 14
J: TRBJ2-3
D: .
DNA: TGCGCCAGCAGCTCCCGGGCCTCCACGGGCCCGCAGTATTTT
CDR3: CASSSRASTGPQYF

V: TRBV7-9
size: many
length: 15
J: TRBJ2-1
D: .
DNA: TGTGCCAGCAGCTTTGGGGACGAGCGAGACAATGAGCAGTTCTTC
CDR3: CASSFGDERDNEQFF

V: TRBV28
size: .
length: 13
J: TRBJ1-2
D: .
DNA: TGTGCCAGCAGTTTATTCAGGGATCCTGGCTACACCTTC
CDR3: CASSLFRDPGYTF

V: TRBV3-1
size: few
length: 16
J: TRBJ1-5
D: .
DNA: TGTGCCAGCAGCCTAAGCGTCGGGGGGGGAAGGCAGCCCCAGCATTTT
CDR3: CASSLSVGGGRQPQHF

V: TRBV7-9
size: many
length: 19
J: TRBJ2-1
D: TRBD2
DNA: TGTGCCAGCAGCTTACCGGGACTAGCGGGAGGGCCTATTGGAAATGAGCAGTTCTTC
CDR3: CASSLPGLAGGPIGNEQFF

V: TRBV7-9
size: many
length: 15
J: TRBJ2-1
D: TRBD2
DNA: TGTGCCAGCAGCCTAATTAGCGGGAGAAGTGATGAGCAGTTCTTC
CDR3: CASSLISGRSDEQFF

V: TRBV4-1
size: few
length: 15
J: TRBJ2-2
D: .
DNA: TGCGCCAGCAGCCAAGTACCAGGGGGGTCCGGGGAGCTGTTTTTT
CDR3: CASSQVPGGSGELFF

V: TRBV27
size: few
length: 14
J: TRBJ2-1
D: .
DNA: TGTGCCAGCAGTTTATCTGCCCGACAGCATGAGCAGTTCTTC
CDR3: CASSLSARQHEQFF

V: TRBV6-2/TRBV6-3
size: .
length: 14
J: TRBJ2-7
D: TRBD1
DNA: TGTGCCACCTCCGACCGGGACAGGGGGTTCGAGCAGTACTTC
CDR3: CATSDRDRGFEQYF

V: TRBV6-6
size: few
length: 15
J: TRBJ1-1
D: .
DNA: TGTGCCAGCAGTTACTCGATGGTCCCGAACACTGAAGCTTTCTTT
CDR3: CASSYSMVPNTEAFF

V: TRBV19
size: few
length: 16
J: TRBJ1-2
D: .
DNA: TGTGCCAGTAGTAAGACGGGAGACAACGACAACTATGGCTACACCTTC
CDR3: CASSKTGDNDNYGYTF

V: TRBV7-9
size: .
length: 14
J: TRBJ1-5
D: TRBD1
DNA: TGTGCCAGCAGCCCAGGGGGCGACGGTCAGCCCCAGCATTTT
CDR3: CASSPGGDGQPQHF

V: TRBV7-9
size: many
length: 13
J: TRBJ2-3
D: .
DNA: TGTGCCAGCAGCGGGATCCCCGATGGAACGCAGTATTTT
CDR3: CASSGIPDGTQYF

V: TRBV9
size: .
length: 13
J: TRBJ2-7
D: TRBD2
DNA: TGTGCCAGCAGCGGCAGGGAGGGCTACGAGCAGTACTTC
CDR3: CASSGREGYEQYF

V: TRBV7-9
size: many
length: 16
J: TRBJ2-3
D: TRBD1
DNA: TGTGCCAGCAGCAACCGGGACAGGGATCGCACAGATACGCAGTATTTT
CDR3: CASSNRDRDRTDTQYF

V: TRBV6-1
size: many
length: 9
J: TRBJ2-1
D: .
DNA: TGTGCCAGCTCATTTGAGCAGTTCTTC
CDR3: CASSFEQFF

V: TRBV9
size: few
length: 12
J: TRBJ2-1
D: .
DNA: TGTGCCAGCAGCGCCGACAGCAATGAGCAGTTCTTC
CDR3: CASSADSNEQFF

V: TRBV7-9
size: many
length: 16
J: TRBJ2-1
D: .
DNA: TGTGCCAGCAGCCCTCCGACAGGTCAGAACTACAATGAGCAGTTCTTC
CDR3: CASSPPTGQNYNEQFF

V: TRBV7-2
size: many
length: 14
J: TRBJ2-7
D: TRBD2
DNA: TGTGCCAGCAGCCCCCGGACTAGTCTATTCGAGCAGTACTTC
CDR3: CASSPRTSLFEQYF

V: TRBV7-9
size: .
length: 16
J: TRBJ2-1
D: .
DNA: TGTGCCAGCAGCTCCCTCCCCCAGGGGAGTGGCAATGAGCAGTTCTTC
CDR3: CASSSLPQGSGNEQFF

V: TRBV20-1
size: few
length: 16
J: TRBJ2-7
D: .
DNA: TGCAGTGCTAGCTCTAACAGGCGGGGCCTCTCCTACGAGCAGTACTTC
CDR3: CSASSNRRGLSYEQYF

V: TRBV7-6
size: many
length: 15
J: TRBJ2-7
D: TRBD2
DNA: TGTGCCAGCAGCCGACTAGCGGGAGAGTCGGGCGAGCAGTACTTC
CDR3: CASSRLAGESGEQYF

V: TRBV7-3
size: many
length: 15
J: TRBJ2-3
D: TRBD2
DNA: TGTGCCAGCAGCTCGGGGGGGACCAACACAGATACGCAGTATTTT
CDR3: CASSSGGTNTDTQYF

V: TRBV7-9
size: few
length: 18
J: TRBJ1-2
D: .
DNA: TGTGCCAGCAGCCCTCCGGGGGATACGGCCCTGGTAAACTATGGCTACACCTTC
CDR3: CASSPPGDTALVNYGYTF

V: TRBV12-5
size: many
length: 15
J: TRBJ2-7
D: TRBD2
DNA: TGTGCTAGTGGTTTGTCGGGACTAGCGAGGAACGAGCAGTACTTC
CDR3: CASGLSGLARNEQYF

V: TRBV7-9
size: few
length: 15
J: TRBJ1-1
D: .
DNA: TGTGCCAGCAGCCCGCTAGACGGGTTGAACACTGAAGCTTTCTTT
CDR3: CASSPLDGLNTEAFF

V: TRBV7-2
size: many
length: 14
J: TRBJ1-1
D: .
DNA: TGTGCCAGCAGCTCGGACAGTTTCTTGACTGAAGCTTTCTTT
CDR3: CASSSDSFLTEAFF

V: TRBV7-6
size: many
length: 17
J: TRBJ1-6
D: TRBD1
DNA: TGTGCCAGCAGCTTAAAGCCCGCGGGACAGAAGAATTCACCCCTCCACTTT
CDR3: CASSLKPAGQKNSPLHF

V: TRBV9
size: .
length: 13
J: TRBJ1-2
D: .
DNA: TGTGCCAGCGGGAGGGGGGCTTTGGGTGGCTACACCTTC
CDR3: CASGRGALGGYTF